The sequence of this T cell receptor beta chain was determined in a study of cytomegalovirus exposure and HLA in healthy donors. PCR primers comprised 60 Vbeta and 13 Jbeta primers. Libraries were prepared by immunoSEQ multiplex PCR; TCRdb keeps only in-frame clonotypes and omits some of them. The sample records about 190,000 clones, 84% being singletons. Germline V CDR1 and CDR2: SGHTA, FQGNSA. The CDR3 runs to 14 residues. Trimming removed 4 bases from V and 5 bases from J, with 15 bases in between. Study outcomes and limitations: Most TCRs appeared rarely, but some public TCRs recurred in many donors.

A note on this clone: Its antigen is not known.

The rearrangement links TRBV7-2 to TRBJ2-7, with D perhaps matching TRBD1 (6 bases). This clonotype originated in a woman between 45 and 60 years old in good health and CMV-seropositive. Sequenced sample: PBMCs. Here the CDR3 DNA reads TGTGCCAGCAGCTCGGACAGCCGGCGCGACGAGCAGTACTTC. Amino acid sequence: CASSSDSRRDEQYF.